Shown below are 9 T cell receptor beta chains from a single sample sequenced in a study of cytomegalovirus exposure and HLA in healthy donors. Both 60 Vbeta primers and 13 Jbeta primers went into the PCR. Some clones are missing from TCRdb's copy, which holds only in-frame ones; the method was immunoSEQ multiplex PCR. Of about 210,000 clones detected, 75% to 85% appear once; the ten largest clones hold around 0.38%. Sequencing input: PBMCs. Receptors originate from a male donor in good health and CMV-seropositive.

The chain couples TRBV5-6 to TRBJ1-6; 8 bases fit TRBD1. Trimming removed 4 bases from V and 7 bases from J; junction bases left unmatched: 7. Germline V lookup: CDR1 SGHDT, CDR2 YYEEEE. The CDR3 extends over 15 amino acids. The CDR3 DNA follows: TGTGCCAGCAGCGGAGGGACAGGCCAAAATTCACCCCTCCACTTT. Residues: CASSGGTGQNSPLHF.

The chain recombines TRBV27 with TRBJ1-2, with D perhaps TRBD1 (6 bases). V was pared by 6 bases and J by 0 bases, with 17 bases between. CDR3 size: 16 residues. The germline gives CDR1 MNHEY, CDR2 SMNVEV (reference sequence). CDR3 coding DNA: TGTGCCAGCAGATCTCCCGGGACAAGAGCTAACTATGGCTACACCTTC. Translating it yields CASRSPGTRANYGYTF.

The V and J genes are TRBV5-4 and TRBJ2-7; 9 nucleotides line up with TRBD1. The CDR3 totals 15 residues. Unmatched junction bases numbered 11, after V lost 6 bases and J lost 4 bases. CDR1 is SGHNT and CDR2 is YYREEE in the germline V gene (reference sequence). The CDR3 loop is CASTSRTGEDYEQYF. In nucleotides, the CDR3 is TGTGCCAGCACCTCGCGGACAGGGGAAGATTACGAGCAGTACTTC.

The chain joins TRBV5-1 to TRBJ2-2; TRBD2 agrees at 9 bases. The CDR3 loop spans 15 amino acids. CDR1 is SGHRS and CDR2 is YFSETQ in the germline V gene. Trimming at V came to 0 bases and at J to 4 bases, leaving 1 base not matched to a gene. CDR3 sequence: CASSLVSGSTGELFF. The CDR3 nucleotides are TGCGCCAGCAGCTTGGTTAGCGGGAGCACCGGGGAGCTGTTTTTT.

This rearrangement joins TRBV4-1 to TRBJ2-7; no reliable D call. The CDR3 spans 14 residues. The germline V gene encodes CDR1 MGHRA and CDR2 YSYEKL. Trimming removed 1 base at V and 1 base at J, with 8 bases between. The CDR3 nucleotides read TGCGCCAGCAGCCAAGTTTTCAGATCCTACGAGCAGTACTTC. It codes for CASSQVFRSYEQYF.

As DNA, the CDR3 is TGTGCCAGCTCACCAGGGCTAGCGGGGGCAGGAGATACGCAGTATTTT. This sequence encodes CASSPGLAGAGDTQYF. The chain has TRBV18 and TRBJ2-3; 10 bases match TRBD2. Germline V gives CDR1 KGHSH, CDR2 LQKENI. This CDR3 has 16 amino acids. Losses at the gene ends were 2 bases for V and 5 bases for J; bases not matched to a gene: 7.

Points on this clone: Germline and junction disagree at one end, which may indicate a read error. This chain joins TRBV7-9 and TRBJ2-5; maybe TRBD2 (6 bases). Germline V gives CDR1 SEHNR, CDR2 FQNEAQ (reference sequence). The CDR3 extends over 16 amino acids. CDR3: CSSTIGTGRFQETQYF. CDR3 DNA: TGTTCCAGCACCATAGGGACTGGGAGGTTCCAAGAGACCCAGTACTTC. The complete variable domain, with remaining parts taken from reference TRBV7-9 and TRBJ2-5, reads DTGVSQNPRHKITKRGQNVTFRCDPISEHNRLYWYRQTLGQGPEFLTYFQNEAQLEKSRLLSDRFSAERPKGSFSTLEIQRTEQGDSAMYLCSSTIGTGRFQETQYFGPGTRLLVL.

The CDR3 nucleotides read TGTGCCAGCAGCCCACGGACAGGGGGCATGGAGACCCAGTACTTC. The encoded protein is CASSPRTGGMETQYF. The chain joins TRBV11-3 to TRBJ2-5; TRBD1 matches 11 bases. The CDR3 is 15 amino acids. V was pared by 5 bases and J by 5 bases, with 7 bases of the junction left unmatched. From germline, CDR1 is SGHNT and CDR2 YENEEA.

This chain connects TRBV7-2 to TRBJ2-1; 9 bases fit TRBD1. V was pared by 4 bases and J by 6 bases, with 7 bases of the junction left unmatched. Germline CDR1 SGHTA, CDR2 FQGNSA. The CDR3 extends over 15 amino acids. The CDR3 coding sequence is TGTGCCAGCAGCTCAAGGACAGGGGCCCTCAATGAGCAGTTCTTC. Amino acid sequence: CASSSRTGALNEQFF.